Each of the 2 T cell receptor beta chains below was sequenced from the same sample in a study of cytotoxic CD8 clonotypes in ibrutinib-treated CLL. Assay used: immunoSEQ multiplex PCR; TCRdb lists only in-frame clones, some missing. The sample lists about 76,000 clones; around 78% were seen once. The sequenced sample was PBMCs, obtained after 24 months of ibrutinib treatment. The source is a human donor with chronic lymphocytic leukemia.

The chain combines TRBV28 with TRBJ2-2; TRBD1 or TRBD2 may be the D gene (5 bases each). The ends were cut back, 2 bases at V and 8 bases at J, with 18 bases in the middle. This CDR3 contains 16 residues. Germline values: CDR1 MDHEN, CDR2 SYDVKM. CDR3 DNA sequence: TGTGCCAGCAGTTTAGGGACCTCCTTGTTCTTAGGGGAGCTGTTTTTT. As protein: CASSLGTSLFLGELFF.

The V and J genes are TRBV10-3 and TRBJ2-3; D gene uncertain. Germline assignment: CDR1 ENHRY and CDR2 SYGVKD. Trimming stripped 6 bases from V and 2 bases from J, with 9 bases between. The CDR3 covers 13 residues. The CDR3 bases are TGTGCCATCAGCAGTGTAAACACAGATACGCAGTATTTT. Translating gives CAISSVNTDTQYF.